The clone carrying this T cell receptor beta chain occurred many times. This entry comes from a study of early T cells in non-severe SARS-CoV-2 infection. The TCR library protocol was used to attach unique molecular identifiers. These identifiers were attached to individual cDNA molecules. In TCRdb, the 5' RACE reads were re-called with MiXCR into one record per CDR3 protein. Here the sample spans some 50,000 distinct CDR3 sequences, 10% being singletons. CDR3 size: 14 residues. Trimming removed 2 bases from V and 4 bases from J; junction bases left unmatched: 2. CDR1 is SGHNT, CDR2 YYREEE, per germline (reference sequence).

The sequenced material came from whole blood. The clonotype originates from an adult who was a healthcare worker with PCR-confirmed SARS-CoV-2 infection or an uninfected control (not recorded which). This chain links TRBV5-4 with TRBJ2-7; the match to TRBD2 covers 11 bases. This CDR3 is CASSFSGREYEQYF. Here the CDR3 DNA reads TGTGCCAGCAGCTTTAGCGGGAGGGAGTACGAGCAGTACTTC.